The rows below give T cell receptor beta chains drawn from one sample of a study of blood T cell repertoires in COVID-19. TCRdb keeps only in-frame clones here, not all; method: immunoSEQ multiplex PCR. The sample includes over 100,000 clones, roughly 75% of them seen just once. The sample taken for sequencing was peripheral blood. The source of these receptors is a human donor in a cohort sampled during active or convalescent COVID-19. The CDR3 runs from the conserved cysteine through the conserved F or W. The D gene is left open where the match is weak. Rows give clone size only sometimes, using once, few, many, or a class for an expanded clone.

size: -
J: TRBJ2-3
D: TRBD2
V: TRBV7-9
DNA: TGTGCCAGCAGCTGGTCTAGCGGGGGGAGAAGGACAGATACGCAGTATTTT
CDR3: CASSWSSGGRRTDTQYF

size: -
J: TRBJ1-1
D: -
V: TRBV6-2/TRBV6-3
DNA: TGTGCCAGCAGTTACGAAGTCAGGCCCACTGAAGCTTTCTTT
CDR3: CASSYEVRPTEAFF

size: -
J: TRBJ2-1
D: -
V: TRBV6-6
DNA: TGTGCCAGCAGTTACCGGAATGAGCAGTTCTTC
CDR3: CASSYRNEQFF

size: -
J: TRBJ2-5
D: -
V: TRBV5-6
DNA: TGTGCCAGCAGCCGACGTGGCCAGGGGCAAGAGACCCAGTACTTC
CDR3: CASSRRGQGQETQYF

size: -
J: TRBJ2-1
D: TRBD1
V: TRBV25-1
DNA: TGTGCCAGCAGACTTACAGGGGGCTTTTCGGTCTTC
CDR3: CASRLTGGFSVF

size: -
J: TRBJ2-7
D: -
V: TRBV4-1
DNA: TGCGCCAGCAGCCAAGATAGTAGAGACGAGCAGTACTTC
CDR3: CASSQDSRDEQYF

size: -
J: TRBJ2-1
D: -
V: TRBV19
DNA: TGTGCCAGTAGTAACCCGACAGGCCGCTCCTACAATGAGCAGTTCTTC
CDR3: CASSNPTGRSYNEQFF

size: -
J: TRBJ2-3
D: -
V: TRBV3-1/TRBV3-2
DNA: TGTGCCAGCAGCCAAGGTGGGCTTCGCACAGATACGCAGTATTTT
CDR3: CASSQGGLRTDTQYF

size: few
J: TRBJ2-3
D: TRBD1
V: TRBV7-6
DNA: TGTGCCAGCAGCTTAGCTCCGGGACAGGGGATTACAGATACGCAGTATTTT
CDR3: CASSLAPGQGITDTQYF

size: -
J: TRBJ2-1
D: -
V: TRBV2
DNA: TGTGCCAGCAGCTGGTTCCAGGGGGGAGTAGTCAATGAGCAGTTCTTC
CDR3: CASSWFQGGVVNEQFF

size: -
J: TRBJ2-3
D: -
V: TRBV5-1
DNA: TGCGCCAGCAGCTTGGACAGGGCTAGCACAGATACGCAGTATTTT
CDR3: CASSLDRASTDTQYF

size: -
J: TRBJ2-2
D: -
V: TRBV21-1
DNA: TGTGCCAGCACAAACCCCGAAGACAGGCAAAACACCGGGGAGCTGTTTTTT
CDR3: CASTNPEDRQNTGELFF

size: -
J: TRBJ2-3
D: TRBD1
V: TRBV29-1
DNA: TGCAGCGTTCCAGGGGGCGGGGATACGCAGTATTTT
CDR3: CSVPGGGDTQYF

size: -
J: TRBJ1-1
D: -
V: TRBV4-3
DNA: TGCGCCAGCAGCCAAGATAGGGGTTGGGAAGCTTTCTTT
CDR3: CASSQDRGWEAFF

size: -
J: TRBJ2-3
D: TRBD1
V: TRBV5-4
DNA: TGTGCCAGCAGCTTGGGCGTTCGGACAGGAAGCACAGATACGCAGTATTTT
CDR3: CASSLGVRTGSTDTQYF

size: -
J: TRBJ2-5
D: TRBD2
V: TRBV5-4
DNA: TGTGCCAGCAGCCCTACTAGCGGGGGGAACCAAGAGACCCAGTACTTC
CDR3: CASSPTSGGNQETQYF

size: many
J: TRBJ1-5
D: TRBD1
V: TRBV5-1
DNA: TGCGCCAGCAGCTTGGGACAGGGATACAATCAGCCCCAGCATTTT
CDR3: CASSLGQGYNQPQHF

size: -
J: TRBJ1-1
D: -
V: TRBV19
DNA: TGTGCCAGTAGGTTCGGGAACACTGAAGCTTTCTTT
CDR3: CASRFGNTEAFF

size: -
J: TRBJ1-6
D: TRBD1
V: TRBV19
DNA: TGTGCCAGTACCCCGGAGGGACAGAGAACTTCACCCCTCCACTTT
CDR3: CASTPEGQRTSPLHF

size: -
J: TRBJ1-6
D: -
V: TRBV6-6
DNA: TGTGCCAGCAGTCCCAAACCCTCCACTCGCTATAATTCACCCCTCCACTTT
CDR3: CASSPKPSTRYNSPLHF

size: -
J: TRBJ1-6
D: -
V: TRBV28
DNA: TGTGCCAGCAGTTCCCCGGACAGAGGAAATTCACCCCTCCACTTT
CDR3: CASSSPDRGNSPLHF

size: once
J: TRBJ2-2
D: -
V: TRBV3-1/TRBV3-2
DNA: TGTGCCAGCAGCCGGAGGGGACAGCCGAACACCGGGGAGCTGTTTTTT
CDR3: CASSRRGQPNTGELFF

size: -
J: TRBJ1-1
D: -
V: TRBV7-6
DNA: TGTGCCAGCAGCTCCGTTGCGGGATTCAACACTGAAGCTTTCTTT
CDR3: CASSSVAGFNTEAFF

size: -
J: TRBJ1-1
D: -
V: TRBV20-1
DNA: TGCAGTGCTAGTATATCGAGCACTGAAGCTTTCTTT
CDR3: CSASISSTEAFF

size: -
J: TRBJ1-2
D: TRBD1
V: TRBV10-3
DNA: TGTGCCATCAGGAAGGAGGGGGCGAATAGGAATGGCTACACCTTC
CDR3: CAIRKEGANRNGYTF

size: -
J: TRBJ1-6
D: -
V: TRBV28
DNA: TGTGCCAGCAGTTCTGCCGGGACAACCAGGAGCTCCTATAATTCACCCCTCCACTTT
CDR3: CASSSAGTTRSSYNSPLHF

size: -
J: TRBJ1-2
D: TRBD1
V: TRBV3-1/TRBV3-2
DNA: TGTGCCAGCAGCCAAGTTACGGGACAGGGGGCTTGGGGCTACACCTTC
CDR3: CASSQVTGQGAWGYTF

size: -
J: TRBJ2-1
D: TRBD2
V: TRBV7-2
DNA: TGTGCCAGCAGCTTACCACTAGCGGGGGGGCTAATCTATGAGCAGTTCTTC
CDR3: CASSLPLAGGLIYEQFF

size: -
J: TRBJ2-1
D: -
V: TRBV7-9
DNA: TGTGCCAGCAGCTTAGGTTATGATGAGCAGTTCTTC
CDR3: CASSLGYDEQFF

size: -
J: TRBJ2-7
D: -
V: TRBV7-2
DNA: TGTGCCAGCAGCCGTGGCCGGGCCTACGAGCAGTACTTC
CDR3: CASSRGRAYEQYF

size: -
J: TRBJ2-2
D: TRBD2
V: TRBV9
DNA: TGTGCCAGCAGCGTAGTCGGGAGCGGGGCTGGGGAGCTGTTTTTT
CDR3: CASSVVGSGAGELFF

size: few
J: TRBJ2-3
D: TRBD2
V: TRBV19
DNA: TGTGCCAGTACCGATCTAGCGGGCAGACGCACAGATACGCAGTATTTT
CDR3: CASTDLAGRRTDTQYF

size: -
J: TRBJ1-1
D: -
V: TRBV7-9
DNA: TGTGCCAGCAGCTTGCGGACACAGCGTATGAACACTGAAGCTTTCTTT
CDR3: CASSLRTQRMNTEAFF

size: few
J: TRBJ2-1
D: -
V: TRBV3-1/TRBV3-2
DNA: TGTGCCAGCAGCCAAGAAAATATCCGGGGGGCTACGTTGGATGAGCAGTTCTTC
CDR3: CASSQENIRGATLDEQFF

size: -
J: TRBJ2-1
D: TRBD1
V: TRBV28
DNA: TGTGCCAGTAAGGGGGACAGGGAGCAGTTCTTC
CDR3: CASKGDREQFF

size: -
J: TRBJ2-1
D: -
V: TRBV18
DNA: TGTGCCAGCTCACACACTACGTCTGACAATGAGCAGTTCTTC
CDR3: CASSHTTSDNEQFF

size: -
J: TRBJ2-7
D: TRBD2
V: TRBV10-1
DNA: TGCGCCAGCAGTGAGAGTGTGCGGGAGGGCCACGTCTCCGGCGAGCAGTACTTC
CDR3: CASSESVREGHVSGEQYF

size: once
J: TRBJ2-1
D: -
V: TRBV7-2
DNA: TGTGCCAGCAGCAGGGTGGGGAGAAAGCAGTTCTTC
CDR3: CASSRVGRKQFF

size: once
J: TRBJ1-5
D: -
V: TRBV4-3
DNA: TGCGCCAGCAGCCAAGATTTGAACTTACCTTATAGCAATCAGCCCCAGCATTTT
CDR3: CASSQDLNLPYSNQPQHF

size: -
J: TRBJ2-5
D: TRBD1
V: TRBV29-1
DNA: TGCAGCATCCCGGGGACAGGGGTGGAGGAGACCCAGTACTTC
CDR3: CSIPGTGVEETQYF

size: -
J: TRBJ1-1
D: TRBD1
V: TRBV27
DNA: TGTGCCAGCAGCTCGGACCGACAGGGGAGGGATACTGAAGCTTTCTTT
CDR3: CASSSDRQGRDTEAFF

size: -
J: TRBJ1-2
D: -
V: TRBV5-6
DNA: TGTGCCAGCCGCCGCCGGGACATCGACTATGGCTACACCTTC
CDR3: CASRRRDIDYGYTF

size: -
J: TRBJ1-1
D: TRBD1
V: TRBV3-1/TRBV3-2
DNA: TGTGCCAGCAGCCCTACCCCCTCCGGGACAGGGGGTCACGGCACTGAAGCTTTCTTT
CDR3: CASSPTPSGTGGHGTEAFF

size: -
J: TRBJ2-5
D: TRBD1
V: TRBV7-2
DNA: TGTGCCAGCAGCTTAGTCAGGGGGCTGGGAGAGACCCAGTACTTC
CDR3: CASSLVRGLGETQYF

size: -
J: TRBJ1-2
D: -
V: TRBV4-3
DNA: TGCGCCAGCAGCCAATTCCAGGGGACAAATAACTATGGCTACACCTTC
CDR3: CASSQFQGTNNYGYTF

size: few
J: TRBJ2-7
D: -
V: TRBV18
DNA: TGTGCCAGCTCACTGATAGGGAGCGGGTCCTCCTACGAGCAGTACTTC
CDR3: CASSLIGSGSSYEQYF

size: -
J: TRBJ2-1
D: -
V: TRBV7-9
DNA: TGTGCCAGCAACTACGGGGTTAAGGAGCAGTTCTTC
CDR3: CASNYGVKEQFF

size: -
J: TRBJ2-5
D: -
V: TRBV20-1
DNA: TGCAGTGCTAGTCTACACCCCGACGGGGAGACCCAGTACTTC
CDR3: CSASLHPDGETQYF

size: -
J: TRBJ1-1
D: TRBD1
V: TRBV9
DNA: TGTGCCAGCAGCCCAGGGGGACAGTCGACGATGAACACTGAAGCTTTCTTT
CDR3: CASSPGGQSTMNTEAFF

size: -
J: TRBJ2-5
D: TRBD1
V: TRBV24-1
DNA: TGTGCCACCAGTGACACGACAGGGCTTTCAGAGACCCAGTACTTC
CDR3: CATSDTTGLSETQYF

size: -
J: TRBJ2-3
D: -
V: TRBV6-5
DNA: TGTGCCAGCAGTTATCTGGCTAGCCCAAGCACAGATACGCAGTATTTT
CDR3: CASSYLASPSTDTQYF

size: -
J: TRBJ1-2
D: -
V: TRBV5-4
DNA: TGTGCCAGCAGCTTACCCGGGACTCTCTATGGCTACACCTTC
CDR3: CASSLPGTLYGYTF

size: -
J: TRBJ1-2
D: TRBD1
V: TRBV5-1
DNA: TGCGCCAGCAGCCTAACACTAGGGGGCGGAACGGGCTACACCTTC
CDR3: CASSLTLGGGTGYTF